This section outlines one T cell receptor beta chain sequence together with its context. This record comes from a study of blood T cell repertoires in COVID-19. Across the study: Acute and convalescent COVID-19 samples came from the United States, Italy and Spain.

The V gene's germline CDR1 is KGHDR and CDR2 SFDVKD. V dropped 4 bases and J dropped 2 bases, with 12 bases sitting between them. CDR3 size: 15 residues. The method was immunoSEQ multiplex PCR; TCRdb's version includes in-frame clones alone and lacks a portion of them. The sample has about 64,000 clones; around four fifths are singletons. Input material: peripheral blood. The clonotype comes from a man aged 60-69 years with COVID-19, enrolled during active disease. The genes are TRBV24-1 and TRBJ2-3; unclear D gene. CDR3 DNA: TGTGCCACCAGTGAATCCGACTGGATCACAGATACGCAGTATTTT. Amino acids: CATSESDWITDTQYF.